This T cell receptor (beta chain) was identified during a study of T cell changes during pregnancy in multiple sclerosis. The table came from immunoSEQ multiplex PCR; TCRdb's copy has only in-frame clones and leaves some out. This sample has 30,000 to 50,000 clones, with 75% to 95% found just once. There are 14 residues in the CDR3. In germline, CDR1 is LGHNA, CDR2 YSLEER. V lost 0 bases, J lost 4 bases, and 9 bases lay in between. Here the sequenced sample was CD4+ T cells from peripheral blood mononuclear cells, taken in the first trimester of pregnancy. The gene calls are TRBV4-3 and TRBJ1-2, with D possibly matching TRBD1 (6 bases). The TCR originated in a female donor in good health, enrolled as a control in a pregnancy study. The CDR3 here is CASSQEGRGYGYTF. In DNA, the CDR3 is TGCGCCAGCAGCCAAGAGGGCAGGGGCTATGGCTACACCTTC.